These T cell receptor beta chains were read from a single sample in a study of blood T cells in healthy people across ages. TCRdb re-called the 5' RACE reads with MiXCR, one entry per CDR3 protein. The sample has approximately 800,000 distinct CDR3 sequences, about 47% seen once. The sample comprised blood. The origin of the receptors is a man at least 80 years old in good health. Each CDR3 is given with its conserved first and last residue. A D gene is named only where the DNA matches it firmly. The size entry is marked missing in some rows and otherwise reads once, few, many or a size class.

v_call	clone_size	j_call	d_call	cdr3_nt	cdr3_aa
TRBV7-2	.	TRBJ1-2	TRBD1	TGTGCCAGCAGCAGGGACAGGGGGCGCGCCTATGGCTACACCTTC	CASSRDRGRAYGYTF
TRBV13	.	TRBJ2-7	.	TGTGCCAGCAGCCGGCTTCCGAGGGAGCAGTACTTC	CASSRLPREQYF
TRBV20-1	.	TRBJ2-2	.	TGCAGTGCTAGCTCCGGGCGGGTCGGGGAGCTGTTTTTT	CSASSGRVGELFF
TRBV3-1	few	TRBJ1-2	TRBD1	TGTGCCAGCAGCCAATTGCGGGACAGTCTTTCCTATGGCTACACCTTC	CASSQLRDSLSYGYTF
TRBV7-9	.	TRBJ2-3	TRBD1	TGTGCCAGCAGCCCAAAGACAGGGGATACGCAGTATTTT	CASSPKTGDTQYF
TRBV7-3	.	TRBJ2-6	.	TGTGCCAGCAGCTCCGGGCCCTCTGGGGTCAACGTCCTGACTTTC	CASSSGPSGVNVLTF
TRBV7-2	.	TRBJ1-2	.	TGTGCCAGCTTGGGACTGATAAACTATGGCTACACCTTC	CASLGLINYGYTF
TRBV29-1	.	TRBJ2-3	.	TGCAGCTCTCGGAGGGTCTCAGGGGATACGCAGTATTTT	CSSRRVSGDTQYF
TRBV3-1	.	TRBJ1-6	.	TGTGCCAGCAGCCAAGATTTCGGCAGGGAGGGCTACTCACCCCTCCACTTT	CASSQDFGREGYSPLHF
TRBV20-1	few	TRBJ2-7	.	TGCAGTGCTAGAGCCCCAGCGGGCCTTGCCTACGAGCAGTACTTC	CSARAPAGLAYEQYF
TRBV2	.	TRBJ1-6	.	TGTGCCAGCTCGGGGAGGGGGTATAATTCACCCCTCCACTTT	CASSGRGYNSPLHF
TRBV27	.	TRBJ2-3	.	TGTGCCAGCAGTTCCCCCCAGAGAGCAGATACGCAGTATTTT	CASSSPQRADTQYF
TRBV4-3	many	TRBJ2-1	TRBD2	TGCGCCAGCAGCCAAGATAGACTCGCGGGAGCGTTGCAGTTCTTC	CASSQDRLAGALQFF
TRBV11-3	.	TRBJ2-7	TRBD2	TGTGCCAGCAGCTTAGTCCTAGCGGGTACCTCCTACGAGCAGTACTTC	CASSLVLAGTSYEQYF
TRBV24-1	.	TRBJ2-1	TRBD2	TGTGCCACCAGTGATTCCTCCGGGGGGTGGGCCATCAACAATGAGCAGTTCTTC	CATSDSSGGWAINNEQFF
TRBV3-1	.	TRBJ2-7	TRBD1	TGTGCCAGCAGCCAAAGGGACAGATTTTACGAGCAGTACTTC	CASSQRDRFYEQYF
TRBV7-2	few	TRBJ1-1	.	TGTGCCAGCAGCTTTCAGGGACACCGGTACACTGAAGCTTTCTTT	CASSFQGHRYTEAFF
TRBV29-1	.	TRBJ2-3	.	TGCAGCGTTGAGCGACAGGATACGCAGTATTTT	CSVERQDTQYF
TRBV18	few	TRBJ2-1	TRBD2	TGTGCCAGCTCACCACGGGGTGTTACTAGCGCGAGCTCCTACAATGAGCAGTTCTTC	CASSPRGVTSASSYNEQFF
TRBV10-1	.	TRBJ2-3	TRBD1	TGCGCCAGCAGTGAGTCGGGACAGGGTACAGATACGCAGTATTTT	CASSESGQGTDTQYF
TRBV12-3/TRBV12-4	many	TRBJ2-7	TRBD1	TGTGCCAGCAGGACAACAGGGGGTTCCTACGAGCAGTACTTC	CASRTTGGSYEQYF
TRBV7-2	many	TRBJ2-1	TRBD2	TGTGCCAGCAGCTTAGAAGTTAGCGGGAGGGTCACCTACAATGAGCAGTTCTTC	CASSLEVSGRVTYNEQFF
TRBV6-1	.	TRBJ2-6	.	TGTGCCAGCAGTGACCTCTCTGGGGCCAACGTCCTGACTTTC	CASSDLSGANVLTF
TRBV20-1	many	TRBJ2-1	.	TGCAGTGCTAGAGTAATAACTACCAATGAGCAGTTCTTC	CSARVITTNEQFF
TRBV24-1	many	TRBJ2-1	.	TGTGCCACCTCCGAAGACAGTAGCGGAGGGTACAATGAGCAGTTCTTC	CATSEDSSGGYNEQFF
TRBV12-3/TRBV12-4	.	TRBJ2-1	.	TGTGCCACTCAAAAAGGGATGGAATCCAAGGAGCAGTTCTTC	CATQKGMESKEQFF
TRBV6-6	.	TRBJ2-1	.	TGTGCCAGCAGTTACGGCGCCCCCGGTGAGCAGTTCTTC	CASSYGAPGEQFF
TRBV29-1	.	TRBJ2-7	TRBD1	TGCAGCGGTGGAAAGGGACAGGGCTTCGAGCAGTACTTC	CSGGKGQGFEQYF
TRBV24-1	.	TRBJ2-5	.	TGTGCCACCAGTGAATACGGCACCCGAGAGACCCAGTACTTC	CATSEYGTRETQYF
TRBV20-1	.	TRBJ2-7	TRBD2	TGCAGTGCTAGACGGGAGGCCCCCTACAATGAGCAGTACTTC	CSARREAPYNEQYF